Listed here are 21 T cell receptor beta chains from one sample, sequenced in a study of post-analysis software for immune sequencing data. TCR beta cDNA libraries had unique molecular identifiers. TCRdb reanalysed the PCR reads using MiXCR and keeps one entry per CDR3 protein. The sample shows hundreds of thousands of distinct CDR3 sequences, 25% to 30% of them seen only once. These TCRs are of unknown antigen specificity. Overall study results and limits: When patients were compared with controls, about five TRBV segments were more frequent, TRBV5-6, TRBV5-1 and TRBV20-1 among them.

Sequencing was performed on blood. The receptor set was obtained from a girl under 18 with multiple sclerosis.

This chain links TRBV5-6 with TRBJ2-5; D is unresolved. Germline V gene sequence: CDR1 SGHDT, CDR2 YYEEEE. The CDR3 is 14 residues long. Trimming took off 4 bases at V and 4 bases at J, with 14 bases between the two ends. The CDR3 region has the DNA TGTGCCAGCAGCCCGGACCAGACCCCAGAGACCCAGTACTTC. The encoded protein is CASSPDQTPETQYF. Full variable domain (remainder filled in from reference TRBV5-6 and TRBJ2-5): DAGVTQSPTHLIKTRGQQVTLRCSPKSGHDTVSWYQQALGQGPQFIFQYYEEEERQRGNFPDRFSGHQFPNYSSELNVNALLLGDSALYLCASSPDQTPETQYFGPGTRLLVL.

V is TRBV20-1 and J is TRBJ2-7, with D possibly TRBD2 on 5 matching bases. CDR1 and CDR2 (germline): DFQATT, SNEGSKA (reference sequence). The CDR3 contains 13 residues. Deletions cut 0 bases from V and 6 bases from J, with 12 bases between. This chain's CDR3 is CSARDPMGSEQYF. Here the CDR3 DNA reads TGCAGTGCTAGAGACCCCATGGGGAGCGAGCAGTACTTC.

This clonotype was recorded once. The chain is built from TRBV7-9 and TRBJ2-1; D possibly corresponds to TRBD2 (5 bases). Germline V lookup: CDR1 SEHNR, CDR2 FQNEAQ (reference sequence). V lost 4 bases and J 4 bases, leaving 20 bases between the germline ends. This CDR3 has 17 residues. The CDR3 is CASSSGLSGPPYNEQFF. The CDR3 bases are TGTGCCAGCAGCTCGGGTTTGAGCGGACCCCCGTACAATGAGCAGTTCTTC.

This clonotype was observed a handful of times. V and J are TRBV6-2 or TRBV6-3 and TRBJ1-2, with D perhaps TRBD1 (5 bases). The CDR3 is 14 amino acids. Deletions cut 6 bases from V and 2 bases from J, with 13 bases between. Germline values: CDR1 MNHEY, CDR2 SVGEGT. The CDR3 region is CASSRLTGNYGYTF. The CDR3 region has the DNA TGTGCCAGCAGCCGCCTTACAGGAAACTATGGCTACACCTTC.

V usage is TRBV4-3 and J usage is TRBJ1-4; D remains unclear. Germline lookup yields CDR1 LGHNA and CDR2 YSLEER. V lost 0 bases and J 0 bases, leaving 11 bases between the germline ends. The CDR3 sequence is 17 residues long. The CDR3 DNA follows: TGCGCCAGCAGCCAAGATCGCGGGGTGGCAACTAATGAAAAACTGTTTTTT. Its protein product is CASSQDRGVATNEKLFF.

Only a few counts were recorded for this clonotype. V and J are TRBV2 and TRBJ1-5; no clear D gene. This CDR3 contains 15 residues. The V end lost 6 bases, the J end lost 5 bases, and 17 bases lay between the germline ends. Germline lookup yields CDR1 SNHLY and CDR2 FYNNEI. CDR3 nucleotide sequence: TGTGCCAGCAGCTTGCCCTCGGGAGGGCATCAGCCCCAGCATTTT. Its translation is CASSLPSGGHQPQHF.

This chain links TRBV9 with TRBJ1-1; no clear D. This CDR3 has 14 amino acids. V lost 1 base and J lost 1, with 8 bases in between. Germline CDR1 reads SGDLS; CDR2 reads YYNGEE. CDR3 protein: CASSVHTTNTEAFF. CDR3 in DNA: TGTGCCAGCAGCGTACACACAACGAACACTGAAGCTTTCTTT.

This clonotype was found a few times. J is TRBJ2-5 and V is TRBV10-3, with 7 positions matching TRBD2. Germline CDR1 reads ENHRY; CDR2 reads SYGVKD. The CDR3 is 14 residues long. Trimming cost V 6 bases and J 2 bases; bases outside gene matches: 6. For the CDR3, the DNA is TGTGCCATCAGATCGTTCGGGGGGCAAGAGACCCAGTACTTC. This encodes CAIRSFGGQETQYF.

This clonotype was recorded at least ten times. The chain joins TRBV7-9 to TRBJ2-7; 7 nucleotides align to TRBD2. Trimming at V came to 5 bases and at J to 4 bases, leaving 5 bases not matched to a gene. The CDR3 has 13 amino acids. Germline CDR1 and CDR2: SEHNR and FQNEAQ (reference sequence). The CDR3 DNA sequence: TGTGCCAGCAGCCCCACGGGGGGTTACGAGCAGTACTTC. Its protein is CASSPTGGYEQYF.

In nucleotides, the CDR3 is TGTGCCAGCTTCTTTAGGGACAGGGAACGCTCTGGGGCCAACGTCCTGACTTTC. Its protein product is CASFFRDRERSGANVLTF. This sequence joins TRBV7-8 and TRBJ2-6, with 9 bases matching TRBD1. This CDR3 is 18 amino acids long. From germline, CDR1 is SGHVS and CDR2 FQNEAQ. Germline trimming cut 8 bases from V and 0 bases from J; bases unmatched to any gene: 11.

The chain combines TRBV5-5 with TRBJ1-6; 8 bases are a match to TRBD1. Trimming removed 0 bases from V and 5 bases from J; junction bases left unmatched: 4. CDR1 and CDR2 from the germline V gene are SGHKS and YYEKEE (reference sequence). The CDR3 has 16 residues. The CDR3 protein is CASSLVQGANNSPLHF. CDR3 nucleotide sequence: TGTGCCAGCAGCTTGGTGCAGGGGGCTAATAATTCACCCCTCCACTTT.

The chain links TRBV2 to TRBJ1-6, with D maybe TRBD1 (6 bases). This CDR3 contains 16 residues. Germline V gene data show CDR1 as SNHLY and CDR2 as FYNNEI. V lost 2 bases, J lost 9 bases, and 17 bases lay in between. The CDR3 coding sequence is TGTGCCAGCAGTGAATCTATTCCCTCAGGGGTTTCACCCCTCCACTTT. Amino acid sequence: CASSESIPSGVSPLHF.

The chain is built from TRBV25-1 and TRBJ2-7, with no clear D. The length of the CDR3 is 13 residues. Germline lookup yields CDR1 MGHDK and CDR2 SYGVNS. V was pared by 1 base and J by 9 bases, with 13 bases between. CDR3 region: CASSEFLGFGQYF. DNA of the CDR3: TGTGCCAGCAGTGAATTTTTGGGGTTTGGGCAGTACTTC.

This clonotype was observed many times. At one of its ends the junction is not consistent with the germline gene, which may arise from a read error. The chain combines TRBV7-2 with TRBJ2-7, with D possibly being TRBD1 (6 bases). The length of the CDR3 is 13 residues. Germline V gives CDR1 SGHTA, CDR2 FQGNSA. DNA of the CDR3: TGCGCCAGCAGCCCCAGAACAGGGTACGAGCAGTACTTC. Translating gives CASSPRTGYEQYF.

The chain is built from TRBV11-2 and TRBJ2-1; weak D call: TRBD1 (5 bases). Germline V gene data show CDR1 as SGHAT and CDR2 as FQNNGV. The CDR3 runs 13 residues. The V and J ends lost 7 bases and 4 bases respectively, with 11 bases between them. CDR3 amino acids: CASNHGAYNEQFF. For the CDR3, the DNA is TGTGCCAGCAATCATGGGGCGTACAATGAGCAGTTCTTC.

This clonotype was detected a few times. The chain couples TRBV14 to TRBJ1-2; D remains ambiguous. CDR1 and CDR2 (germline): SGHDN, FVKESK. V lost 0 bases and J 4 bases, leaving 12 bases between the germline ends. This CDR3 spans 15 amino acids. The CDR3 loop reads CASSQDSASLYGYTF. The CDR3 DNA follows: TGTGCCAGCAGCCAAGATAGCGCCAGTCTCTATGGCTACACCTTC.

CDR3 in amino acids: CASRGTSGGKTGGELFF. Written as DNA, the CDR3 is TGTGCCAGCAGAGGGACTAGCGGGGGGAAGACGGGCGGGGAGCTGTTTTTT. J is TRBJ2-2 and V is TRBV12-3 or TRBV12-4, with 15 bases aligning to TRBD2. Germline trimming cut 6 bases from V and 7 bases from J; bases unmatched to any gene: 9. The CDR3 sequence is 17 residues long.

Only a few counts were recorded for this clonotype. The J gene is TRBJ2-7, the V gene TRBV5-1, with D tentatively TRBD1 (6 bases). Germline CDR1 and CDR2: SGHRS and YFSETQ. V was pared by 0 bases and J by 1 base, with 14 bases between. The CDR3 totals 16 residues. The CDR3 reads CASSLETGNPSYEQYF. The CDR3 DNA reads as TGCGCCAGCAGCTTGGAGACAGGCAACCCTTCCTACGAGCAGTACTTC.

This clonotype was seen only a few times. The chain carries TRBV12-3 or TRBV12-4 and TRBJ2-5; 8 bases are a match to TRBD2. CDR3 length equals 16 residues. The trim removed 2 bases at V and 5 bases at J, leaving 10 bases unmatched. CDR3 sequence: CASSLIAGTSAETQYF. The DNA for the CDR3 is TGTGCCAGCAGTTTAATAGCCGGGACTAGTGCTGAGACCCAGTACTTC.

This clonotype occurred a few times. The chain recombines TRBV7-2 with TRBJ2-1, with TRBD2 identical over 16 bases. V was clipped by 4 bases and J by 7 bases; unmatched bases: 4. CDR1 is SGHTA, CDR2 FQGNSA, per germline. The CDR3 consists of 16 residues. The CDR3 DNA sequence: TGTGCCAGCAGCTCCCCGGGACTAGCGGGGGGGAATGAGCAGTTCTTC. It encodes CASSSPGLAGGNEQFF.

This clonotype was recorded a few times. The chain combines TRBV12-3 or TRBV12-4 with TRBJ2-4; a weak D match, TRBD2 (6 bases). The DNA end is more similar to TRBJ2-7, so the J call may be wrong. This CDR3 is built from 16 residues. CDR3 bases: TGTGCCAGCAGTTTAGCCGGGTGGGACTTGCCCTACGAGCAGTACTTC. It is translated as CASSLAGWDLPYEQYF.